This T cell receptor (beta chain) was identified during a study of shared clonotypes between healthy human individuals. Notes on the study in general: On the whole, naive subsets had larger estimated richness than memory subsets had. The study found roughly 5% of naive CD4 clonotypes shared across a handful of donors. Clonotype sharing among donors was thought likely to change with sequencing depth.

At the deep level, the assay was run. Measured with immunoSEQ multiplex PCR; TCRdb has only the in-frame clones, and not every one. This table has millions of clones, approximately 93% appearing once. Germline-derived CDR1 and CDR2 are SEHNR and FQNEAQ (reference sequence). The CDR3 spans 17 residues. Note on this clone: What it binds is unknown. Relative to the germline gene, one junction end is altered; a read error may explain this.

The chain uses TRBV7-9 and TRBJ2-3; D perhaps matches TRBD2 (6 bases). Material for sequencing was naive CD4+ T cells from PBMCs. Subset reported: CD45RA+ positively selected. The clonotype was recovered from a man between 18 and 29 years old in good health. Some clones in this sample may be carry-over from other donors' samples. DNA of the CDR3: TGTGCCAGCAGCCTAGCGCTCCCCGGGGCGGCTACAGATACGCAGTATTTT. Its translation is CASSLALPGAATDTQYF.